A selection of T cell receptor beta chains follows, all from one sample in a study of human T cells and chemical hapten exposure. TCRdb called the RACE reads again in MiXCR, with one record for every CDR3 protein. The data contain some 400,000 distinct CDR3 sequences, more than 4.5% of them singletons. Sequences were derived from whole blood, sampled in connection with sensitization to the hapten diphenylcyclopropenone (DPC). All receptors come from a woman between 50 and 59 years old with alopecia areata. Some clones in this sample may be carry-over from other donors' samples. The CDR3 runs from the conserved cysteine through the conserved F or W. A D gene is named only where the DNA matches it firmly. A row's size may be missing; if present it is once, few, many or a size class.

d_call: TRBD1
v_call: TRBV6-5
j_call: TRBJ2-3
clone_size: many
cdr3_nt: TGTGCCAGCCACGAGACAGGGAGAAAGTATTTT
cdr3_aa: CASHETGRKYF

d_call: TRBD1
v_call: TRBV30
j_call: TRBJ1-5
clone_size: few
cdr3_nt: TGTGCCTGGAGTGGTCAGACAGGGAGGAATCAGCCCCAGCATTTT
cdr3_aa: CAWSGQTGRNQPQHF

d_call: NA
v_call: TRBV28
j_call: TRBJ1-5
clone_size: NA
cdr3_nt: TGTGCCAGCATTGTAGGTGCTAGCAATCAGCCCCAGCATTTT
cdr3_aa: CASIVGASNQPQHF

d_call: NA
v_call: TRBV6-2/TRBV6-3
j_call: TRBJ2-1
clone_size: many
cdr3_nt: TGTGCCAGCAGTTACTGGGGCAGCAATGAGCAGTTCTTC
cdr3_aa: CASSYWGSNEQFF

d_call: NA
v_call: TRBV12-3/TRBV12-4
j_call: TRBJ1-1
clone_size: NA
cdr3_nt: TGTGCCAGCAGTTTCCAGGAAGGCGCGACTGAAGCTTTCTTT
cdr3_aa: CASSFQEGATEAFF

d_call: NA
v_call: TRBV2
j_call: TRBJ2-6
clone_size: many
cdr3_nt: TGTGCCAGCAAGGGGTTCCCAACTGGGGCCAACGTCCTGACTTTC
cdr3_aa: CASKGFPTGANVLTF

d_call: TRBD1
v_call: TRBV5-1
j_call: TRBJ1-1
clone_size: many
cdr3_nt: TGCGCCAGCAGCCCCCGGACAGGGGGTGGCACTGAAGCTTTCTTT
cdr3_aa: CASSPRTGGGTEAFF

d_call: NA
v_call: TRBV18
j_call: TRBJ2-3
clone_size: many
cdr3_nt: TGTGCCAGCTCACCACAAGTGGACACAGATACGCAGTATTTT
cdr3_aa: CASSPQVDTDTQYF

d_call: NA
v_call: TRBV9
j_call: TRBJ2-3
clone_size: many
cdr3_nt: TGTGCCAGCAGCGCCGACCTACGATCAGATACGCAGTATTTT
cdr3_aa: CASSADLRSDTQYF

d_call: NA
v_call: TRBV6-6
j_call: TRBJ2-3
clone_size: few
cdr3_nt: TGTGCCAGCAGACCGGGACGGGTTAGCACAGATACGCAGTATTTT
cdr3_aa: CASRPGRVSTDTQYF